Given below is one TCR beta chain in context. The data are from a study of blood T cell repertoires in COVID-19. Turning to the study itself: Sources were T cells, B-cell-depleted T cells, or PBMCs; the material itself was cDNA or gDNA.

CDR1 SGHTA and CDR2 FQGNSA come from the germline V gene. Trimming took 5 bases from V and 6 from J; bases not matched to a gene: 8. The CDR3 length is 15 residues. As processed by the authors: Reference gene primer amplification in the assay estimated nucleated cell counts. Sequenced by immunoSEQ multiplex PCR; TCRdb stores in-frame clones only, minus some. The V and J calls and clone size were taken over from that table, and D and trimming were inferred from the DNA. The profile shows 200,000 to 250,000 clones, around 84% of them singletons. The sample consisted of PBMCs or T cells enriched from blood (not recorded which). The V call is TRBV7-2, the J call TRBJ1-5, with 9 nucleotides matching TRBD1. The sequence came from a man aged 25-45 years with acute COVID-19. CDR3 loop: CASSPGQGLSQPQHF. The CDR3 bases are TGTGCCAGCAGCCCAGGACAGGGGCTGAGTCAGCCCCAGCATTTT.